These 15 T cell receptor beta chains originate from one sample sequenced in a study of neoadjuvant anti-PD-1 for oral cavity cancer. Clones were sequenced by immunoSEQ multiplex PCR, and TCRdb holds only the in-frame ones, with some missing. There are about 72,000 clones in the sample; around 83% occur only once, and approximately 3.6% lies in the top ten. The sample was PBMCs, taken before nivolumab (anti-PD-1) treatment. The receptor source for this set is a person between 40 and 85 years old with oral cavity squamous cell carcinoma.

The DNA for the CDR3 is TGTGCCAGCAGTTTTTCATCTCAGGGGAACACTGAAGCTTTCTTT. Its translation: CASSFSSQGNTEAFF. The V and J genes are TRBV27 and TRBJ1-1, with TRBD1 as a possible D gene (5 bases). The ends were cut back, 3 bases at V and 1 base at J, with 12 bases in the middle. Looked up from germline, CDR1 is MNHEY and CDR2 is SMNVEV (reference sequence). This CDR3 has 15 residues.

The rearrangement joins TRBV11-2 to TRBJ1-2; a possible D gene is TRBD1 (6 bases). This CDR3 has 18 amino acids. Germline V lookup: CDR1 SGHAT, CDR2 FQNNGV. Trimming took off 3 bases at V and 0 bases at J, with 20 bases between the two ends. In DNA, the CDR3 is TGTGCCAGCAGCTTTAGCGGGGTCAGGGGAGGAACTAACTATGGCTACACCTTC. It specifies CASSFSGVRGGTNYGYTF.

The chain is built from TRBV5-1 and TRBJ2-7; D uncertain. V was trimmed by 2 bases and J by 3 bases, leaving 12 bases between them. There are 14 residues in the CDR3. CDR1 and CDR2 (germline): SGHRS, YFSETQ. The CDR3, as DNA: TGCGCCAGCAGCTTAGGGAACCTCGGCTACGAGCAGTACTTC. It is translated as CASSLGNLGYEQYF.

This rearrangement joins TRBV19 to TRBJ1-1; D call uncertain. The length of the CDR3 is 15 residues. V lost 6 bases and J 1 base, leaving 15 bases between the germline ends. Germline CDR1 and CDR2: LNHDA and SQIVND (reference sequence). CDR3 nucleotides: TGTGCCAGTAGCCCCGGAGGGTCGGGGAACACTGAAGCTTTCTTT. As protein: CASSPGGSGNTEAFF.

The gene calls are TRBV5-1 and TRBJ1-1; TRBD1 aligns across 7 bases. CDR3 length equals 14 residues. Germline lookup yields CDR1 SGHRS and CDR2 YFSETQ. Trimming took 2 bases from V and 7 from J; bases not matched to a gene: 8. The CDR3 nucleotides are TGCGCCAGCAGCTTCCTGACAGGGAGAGATGAAGCTTTCTTT. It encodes CASSFLTGRDEAFF.

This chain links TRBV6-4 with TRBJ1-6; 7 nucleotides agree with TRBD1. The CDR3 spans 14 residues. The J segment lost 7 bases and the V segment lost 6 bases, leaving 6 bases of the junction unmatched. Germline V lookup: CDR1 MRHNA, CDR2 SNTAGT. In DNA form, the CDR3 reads TGTGCCAGCAGGGGGGACAGCCCGAATTCACCCCTCCACTTT. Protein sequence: CASRGDSPNSPLHF.

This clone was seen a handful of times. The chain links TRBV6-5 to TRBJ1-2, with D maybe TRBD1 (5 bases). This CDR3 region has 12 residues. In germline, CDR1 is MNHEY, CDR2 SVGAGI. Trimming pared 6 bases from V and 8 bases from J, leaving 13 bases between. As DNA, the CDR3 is TGTGCCAGCAGCAGGGACCAGTGGGGCTACACCTTC. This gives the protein CASSRDQWGYTF.

The CDR3 nucleotides are TGTGCCAGCAGCCAAATGGCAGCTGGGGACACTGAAGCTTTCTTT. It encodes CASSQMAAGDTEAFF. J is TRBJ1-1 and V is TRBV4-2; no reliable D call. CDR1 is LGHNA, CDR2 YNFKEQ, per germline. This CDR3 spans 15 amino acids. V was shortened by 2 bases and J by 3 bases, with 13 bases between the two germline ends.

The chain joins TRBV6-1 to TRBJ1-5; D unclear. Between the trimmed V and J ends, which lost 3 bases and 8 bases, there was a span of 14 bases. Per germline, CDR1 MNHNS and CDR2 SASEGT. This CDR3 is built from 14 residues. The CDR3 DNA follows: TGTGCCAGCAGTGACGGACCGGCTTTGGAGCCCCAGCATTTT. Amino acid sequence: CASSDGPALEPQHF.

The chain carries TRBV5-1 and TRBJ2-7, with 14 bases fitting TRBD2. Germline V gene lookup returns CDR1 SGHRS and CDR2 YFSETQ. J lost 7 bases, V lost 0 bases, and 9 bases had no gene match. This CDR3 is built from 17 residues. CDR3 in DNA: TGCGCCAGCAGCTTGGAGGTGACTAGCGGGAGGGCCGGTGAGCAGTACTTC. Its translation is CASSLEVTSGRAGEQYF.

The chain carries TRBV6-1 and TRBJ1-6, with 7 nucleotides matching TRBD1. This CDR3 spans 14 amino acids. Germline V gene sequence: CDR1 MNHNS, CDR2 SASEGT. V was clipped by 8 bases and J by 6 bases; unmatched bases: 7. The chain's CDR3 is CASRNRGANSPLHF. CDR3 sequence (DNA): TGTGCCAGCCGAAACAGGGGAGCTAATTCACCCCTCCACTTT.

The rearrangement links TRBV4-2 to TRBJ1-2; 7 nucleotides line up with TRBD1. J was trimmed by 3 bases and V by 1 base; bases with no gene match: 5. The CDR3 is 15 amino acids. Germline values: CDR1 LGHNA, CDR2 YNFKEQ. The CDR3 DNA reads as TGTGCCAGCAGCCAAGGAGGCAGGGGGGACTATGGCTACACCTTC. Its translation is CASSQGGRGDYGYTF.

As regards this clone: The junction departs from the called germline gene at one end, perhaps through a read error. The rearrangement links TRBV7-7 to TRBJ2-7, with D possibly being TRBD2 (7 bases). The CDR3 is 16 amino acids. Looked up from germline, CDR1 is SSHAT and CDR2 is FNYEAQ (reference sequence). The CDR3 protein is CASSLGADGGGDEQYF. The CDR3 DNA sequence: TGTGCTAGCAGCTTAGGGGCCGACGGAGGGGGGGACGAGCAGTACTTC. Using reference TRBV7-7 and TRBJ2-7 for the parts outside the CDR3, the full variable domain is GAGVSQSPRYKVTKRGQDVTLRCDPISSHATLYWYQQALGQGPEFLTYFNYEAQPDKSGLPSDRFSAERPEGSISTLTIQRTEQRDSAMYRCASSLGADGGGDEQYFGPGTRLTVT.

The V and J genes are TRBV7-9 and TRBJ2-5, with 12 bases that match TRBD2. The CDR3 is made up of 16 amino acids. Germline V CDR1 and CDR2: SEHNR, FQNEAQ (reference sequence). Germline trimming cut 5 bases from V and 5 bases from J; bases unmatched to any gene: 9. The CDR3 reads CASSRKTSGGGETQYF. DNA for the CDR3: TGTGCCAGCAGCCGAAAGACTAGCGGGGGCGGGGAGACCCAGTACTTC.

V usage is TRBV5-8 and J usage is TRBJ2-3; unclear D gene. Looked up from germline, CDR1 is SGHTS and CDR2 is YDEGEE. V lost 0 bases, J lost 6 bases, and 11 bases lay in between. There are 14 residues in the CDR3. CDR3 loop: CASSLGYLADTQYF. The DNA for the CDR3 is TGTGCCAGCAGCTTGGGGTACCTGGCGGATACGCAGTATTTT.